This entry lists 6 T cell receptor beta chains sequenced from one sample in a study of patients and donors after allogeneic stem cell transplantation. Via MiXCR, TCRdb re-called the RT-PCR reads, giving one row per CDR3 protein. The data show fewer than 250,000 distinct CDR3 sequences, 14% seen once. Sample: blood, either unsorted or a sorted T cell fraction (not recorded which). The receptors were sampled from a human donor who was either an allogeneic HSCT recipient or a stem cell or donor lymphocyte infusion donor (not recorded which). It is not recorded whose cells these are; they may come from a transplant donor.

The chain links TRBV20-1 to TRBJ2-3; TRBD2 matches 8 bases. The CDR3 covers 14 residues. Germline V gives CDR1 DFQATT, CDR2 SNEGSKA (reference sequence). V dropped 6 bases and J dropped 1; count of bases not matched to a gene: 6. The CDR3 reads CSATLAVGTDTQYF. The CDR3 region has the DNA TGCAGTGCCACACTAGCGGTCGGCACAGATACGCAGTATTTT.

The sample holds a few counts of this clonotype. The chain recombines TRBV20-1 with TRBJ2-5; TRBD2 agrees at 10 bases. This CDR3 is built from 15 residues. CDR1 and CDR2 from the germline V gene are DFQATT and SNEGSKA (reference sequence). After removal of 5 bases from V and 5 bases from J, the junction contained 11 bases not matched to a gene. CDR3: CSAVSSGSPSETQYF. The CDR3 coding sequence is TGCAGTGCTGTCTCTAGCGGGAGCCCATCGGAGACCCAGTACTTC.

This clonotype was recorded at least ten times. This sequence joins TRBV20-1 and TRBJ2-1; 8 positions agree with TRBD2. The CDR3 sequence is 15 residues long. Unmatched junction bases numbered 13, after V lost 6 bases and J lost 6 bases. Germline V gene sequence: CDR1 DFQATT, CDR2 SNEGSKA (reference sequence). The CDR3: CSATLTSGGFNEQFF. The DNA of the CDR3 is TGCAGTGCCACCCTAACTAGCGGAGGGTTCAATGAGCAGTTCTTC.

The rearrangement links TRBV24-1 to TRBJ1-1; D not resolved. Germline CDR1 KGHDR, CDR2 SFDVKD. V was shortened by 8 bases and J by 2 bases, with 8 bases between the two germline ends. The CDR3 has 12 residues. CDR3 sequence reads: CATKGPNTEAFF. DNA for the CDR3: TGTGCCACCAAGGGCCCTAACACTGAAGCTTTCTTT.

This clonotype appeared many times. The chain combines TRBV6-2 or TRBV6-3 with TRBJ2-1; 7 nucleotides match TRBD2. Germline trimming cut 6 bases from V and 7 bases from J; bases unmatched to any gene: 9. The CDR3 has 14 amino acids. From germline, CDR1 is MNHEY and CDR2 SVGEGT. This CDR3 reads CASSNPGGGNEQFF. Written as DNA, the CDR3 is TGTGCCAGCAGCAACCCCGGGGGAGGGAATGAGCAGTTCTTC.

This clonotype has just a few counts. CDR3 in DNA: TGTGCCAGCAGCCCCGGGACTAGCGGGGGCCTATCCTCCTACGAGCAGTACTTC. It translates to CASSPGTSGGLSSYEQYF. The rearrangement links TRBV2 to TRBJ2-7; TRBD2 matches 14 bases. This CDR3 spans 18 amino acids. Losses at the gene ends were 6 bases for V and 0 bases for J; bases not matched to a gene: 10. Germline V gene lookup returns CDR1 SNHLY and CDR2 FYNNEI.